This T cell receptor (beta chain) was sequenced during a study of T-cell reconstitution after alpha-beta-depleted transplantation in children. For TCRbeta, the library was prepared with unique molecular identifiers. Using its own MiXCR run on the PCR reads, TCRdb lists one record per CDR3 protein. The sample carries about 91,000 distinct CDR3 sequences, 7.5% to 9.5% recorded once. This clonotype was detected many times. The germline gives CDR1 MDHEN, CDR2 SYDVKM. This CDR3 region has 13 residues. V was clipped by 10 bases and J by 0 bases, with 12 bases between them. The source of this sequence is a human donor who donated a stem cell graft to a child with congenital amegakaryocytic thrombocytopenia. The rearrangement links TRBV28 to TRBJ1-1; no clear D gene. The sequencing here drew on PBMCs from the stem cell graft donor, taken from the stem cell graft. The CDR3 protein is CATGSAMNTEAFF. In DNA, the CDR3 is TGTGCCACGGGGTCGGCTATGAACACTGAAGCTTTCTTT.